Below, one TCR beta chain is given with its context. Its target is unknown. Here immunoSEQ multiplex PCR was the method, and the copy in TCRdb shows in-frame clones only, minus some. The table shows 7,500 to 10,000 clones, with 73% occurring only once. The sample originates from a study of CD4+ T cells in melanoma. Study-wide points: CD8+ T cell, macrophage and B cell function reportedly correlated with neoantigen-specific CD4+ T cells.

V was pared by 3 bases and J by 5 bases, with 12 bases between. This CDR3 has 14 amino acids. CDR1 is SGDLS and CDR2 is YYNGEE in the germline V gene. The sample was cells from a culture (not recorded whether cultured in vitro). This chain links TRBV9 with TRBJ1-5, with a possible D match to TRBD1 (6 bases). The TCR comes from a human donor with melanoma. The CDR3 region has the DNA TGTGCCAGCAGCGCGACAGGCGGTTATCAGCCCCAGCATTTT. Translated: CASSATGGYQPQHF. Drawing the rest from reference TRBV9 and TRBJ1-5, the complete variable domain is DSGVTQTPKHLITATGQRVTLRCSPRSGDLSVYWYQQSLDQGLQFLIQYYNGEERAKGNILERFSAQQFPDLHSELNLSSLELGDSALYFCASSATGGYQPQHFGDGTRLSIL.